This is a list of T cell receptor beta chains from one sample in a study of metastatic and nonmetastatic thyroid tumors. TCRdb called clones again from the PCR reads with MiXCR. The table includes around 15,000 clones, around 3.8% detected once. The sample comprised tumor tissue. These receptors were collected from a female donor with papillary thyroid cancer or a benign thyroid nodule (not recorded which). Some clones in this sample may be carry-over from other donors' samples. Each CDR3 is given with its conserved first and last residue. D genes are given only for firm matches. The listing skips clone size in some rows; elsewhere it reads once, few, many or a size class.

V gene,J gene,D gene,clone size,CDR3 DNA,CDR3 protein
TRBV6-1,TRBJ2-1,.,.,TGTGCCAGCGCGGACTATAACTCCTACAATGAGCAGTTCTTC,CASADYNSYNEQFF
TRBV15,TRBJ2-7,TRBD2,few,TGTGCCACCAGCAGAGCCCGGGAGGGCAGGTCCTACGAGCAGTACTTC,CATSRAREGRSYEQYF
TRBV7-2,TRBJ2-3,.,.,TGTGCCAGCAGTCTAAGTAGGGGCACAGATACGCAGTATTTT,CASSLSRGTDTQYF
TRBV9,TRBJ1-2,.,few,TGTGCCAGCAGCGTAGGAGGACAGTATGGCTACACCTTC,CASSVGGQYGYTF
TRBV9,TRBJ2-2,.,.,TGTGCCAGCAGCGTATCTAGCAACGTGGGCACCGGGGAGCTGTTTTTT,CASSVSSNVGTGELFF
TRBV28,TRBJ2-7,.,few,TGTGCCAGCGAGTCGACTCACTACGAGCAGTACTTC,CASESTHYEQYF
TRBV6-1,TRBJ1-2,TRBD1,few,TGTGCCAGCATAGGGGGACAGCACTATGGCTACACCTTC,CASIGGQHYGYTF
TRBV5-6,TRBJ1-6,TRBD1,few,TGTGCCAGCAGCTTGGTTCCAGGGGGAGAATCACCCCTCCACTTT,CASSLVPGGESPLHF
TRBV6-2/TRBV6-3,TRBJ1-1,.,.,TGTGCCAGCAGTTGCATGGATATTACATGGAACGCTGAAGCTTTCTTT,CASSCMDITWNAEAFF
TRBV12-3/TRBV12-4,TRBJ1-2,.,few,TGTGCCAGCAGTCCGGTCCGTCTTCCAGAGAACTATGGCTACACCTTC,CASSPVRLPENYGYTF
TRBV27,TRBJ1-5,TRBD1,few,TGTGCCAGCAGGGACAGGGACCAGCCCCAGCATTTT,CASRDRDQPQHF
TRBV11-2,TRBJ2-1,TRBD2,.,TGTGCCAGCAGCTTAGCCGTAGCGGGAGGGGGCAATGAGCAGTTCTTC,CASSLAVAGGGNEQFF
TRBV2,TRBJ2-5,.,.,TGTGCCAGCATCCGTACGAATCAAGAGACCCAGTACTTC,CASIRTNQETQYF
TRBV2,TRBJ1-1,.,few,TGTGCCACCTTAAGGGCATCCACTGAAGCTTTCTTT,CATLRASTEAFF
TRBV7-9,TRBJ2-1,TRBD1,.,TGTGCCAGCAGCAGACAGGGTGGGGGCAATGAGCAGTTCTTC,CASSRQGGGNEQFF
TRBV12-3/TRBV12-4,TRBJ2-1,TRBD2,few,TGTGCCAGCAGCATGAGGACTAGCGGGGGCAATGAGCAGTTCTTC,CASSMRTSGGNEQFF
TRBV2,TRBJ1-2,.,medium-sized,TGTGCCAGCATGGGGATCTATGGCTACACCTTC,CASMGIYGYTF
TRBV28,TRBJ1-2,.,few,TGTGCCAGCAGTTTATTCAGGGGCGGGTATGGCTACACCTTC,CASSLFRGGYGYTF
TRBV6-1,TRBJ2-2,TRBD1,few,TGTGCCAGCAGCCCGGACAGGGCCGGGGAGCTGTTTTTT,CASSPDRAGELFF
TRBV25-1,TRBJ1-2,.,few,TGTGCCAGCAGTGAATGGAGTGGCGAGGCTCGGGGAGGCTACACCTTC,CASSEWSGEARGGYTF
TRBV2,TRBJ1-1,.,few,TGTGCCAGCAGTGAAGGGCAGATGAACACTGAAGCTTTCTTT,CASSEGQMNTEAFF
TRBV15,TRBJ1-1,.,few,TGTGCCACCAGCAGAGTACTCACTGAAGCTTTCTTT,CATSRVLTEAFF
TRBV12-3/TRBV12-4,TRBJ1-2,TRBD1,few,TGTGCCAGCAGTCATGACCGGGACAGGGGCTATGGCTACACCTTC,CASSHDRDRGYGYTF
TRBV6-1,TRBJ2-2,TRBD2,.,TGTGCCAGCTTTCCGCCAGGGACTATAAACACCGGGGAGCTGTTTTTT,CASFPPGTINTGELFF